This T cell receptor (beta chain) stems from a study of shared clonotypes between healthy human individuals (dated by TCRdb to the early 2020s). General notes on the study: A couple of women and a few men aged 18 to 49 years were included in the cohort. To increase sequencing depth and limit assay-specific biases, TCR repertoire library preparation and sequencing were carried out by different laboratories using diverse techniques. For each donor, CD4 naive and CD4 memory were each run on three plates, CD8 naive on two plates, and CD8 memory on one plate. To estimate repertoire size and how much clonotype sharing occurs between individuals, the study deeply sequenced the blood TCR repertoires of about five healthy adults. Between about 0.9 and 9 billion PBMCs per donor were obtained by leukapheresis.

Using the deep immunoSEQ assay, TCR CDR3 regions were amplified from genomic DNA by multiplex PCR. Extracted genomic DNA from each cell subset was spread evenly across all wells of several immunoSEQ 96-well plates, with each plate serving as a replicate. For sorted subsets, 200 to 250 ng genomic DNA, equal to tens of thousands of T cell genomes, was loaded into each replicate PCR. Purified libraries were measured with a Qubit 3.0 fluorometer, size-checked on a Bioanalyzer 2100, and measured again with the KAPA Library Quantification kit. Every immunoSEQ 96-well plate was sequenced on a separate single-read 150-cycle Illumina NextSeq 550 flow cell. The study's own analysis went as follows. Because the immunoSEQ output included only junctional sequences and no quality scores, the filtering could not be the same as the filtering used for full-length reads. To assign V/J genes and CDR3, sequences were annotated against IMGT germline references using PyIR, a Python wrapper for IgBLAST v1.9. Reads with weak V/J assignments (E-value above 1e-6), missing CDR3, stop codons, out-of-frame junctions, or ambiguous translated residues were removed. V3J clonotypes were defined by identical inferred V gene, J gene, and CDR3 amino acid sequence. To compute the percentage overlap between repertoires, the number of shared unique clonotypes was divided by the size of the smaller repertoire. Richness of each repertoire was evaluated using RTK rarefaction, the Chao1 estimator, and Recon v2.1 estimates of unobserved clonotypes. Generation probabilities for all TCRbeta clonotypes obtained by the gDNA method from a handful of donors were computed using OLGA. This is the immuneACCESS table as TCRdb keeps it, with only in-frame sequences that have V and J called. A part of the clones is gone; compared with another copy, unresolved V genes explain less than half, and the rest is unexplained. V, J and clone size derive from that table, while D and trimming were established from the DNA sequence. Present in this sample are roughly 1,100,000 clones, about 75% of which were seen just once. The ten largest clonotypes hold approximately 1.5% of the sample.

This clone was seen a few times. Its antigen is still unknown. Base quality data are lacking; no much larger clone is found one base away. Healthy HIV-negative adults with no recently reported acute infections or vaccinations were included as donors. Only Caucasian adults living in Nashville, Tennessee, USA were represented among the donors. CD4+ T cells were enriched by magnetic negative selection; naive cells were then positively selected on CD45RA, and the negative fraction formed the memory subset. Blood was collected by leukapheresis, and PBMCs were isolated by Ficoll-Histopaque density gradient centrifugation and then cryopreserved in liquid nitrogen vapor phase. Analytical flow cytometry was used to check the purity and quantity of each magnetically sorted T cell population. Each sorted fraction had its genomic DNA isolated and then quantified by UV absorbance on a Nanodrop 2000c. Study-level results and caveats: Only blood was sampled, and tissue TCR repertoires likely differ from those in blood. Based on pairwise subsampling, the degree of clonotype sharing among donors was expected to be affected by sequencing depth. When four donors were compared, the shared fraction of clonotypes was around 5% for naive CD4, less than 4% for naive CD8, 2.3% for memory CD4, and 0.4% for memory CD8. Even with the large sequencing depth, rarefaction of the sorted-subset datasets indicated that sequencing was incomplete. Compared with non-shared clonotypes, clonotypes shared by all four sorted-subset donors had higher generation probabilities. Estimated clonotype richness was generally larger for naive than for memory subsets. Because the study included a small number of donors, the genetic and exposure-history diversity represented was limited.

The sequenced material came from memory CD4+ T cells sorted from blood. The label giving this sample's cell subset or site can be read as: CD45RA-negative fraction. The clonotype was recovered from a man in his late teens or twenties in good health.

At the DNA level, the sequence is TGTGCCAGCAGTGTCACAGGGTGGTCAGGCACAGATACGCAGTATTTT. It translates to CASSVTGWSGTDTQYF. The chain couples TRBV6-1 to TRBJ2-3; TRBD1 is a weak D gene call, 6 bases matching. The germline ends are 15 bases apart after V is trimmed by 4 bases and J by 1 base. The CDR3, cysteine through phenylalanine, is 16 amino acids long. Left in the record is the CDR3 DNA by itself, 48 bases read in frame from the first base. According to the germline V gene, CDR1 reads MNHNS and CDR2 reads SASEGT.